One and the same sample provided the 15 T cell receptor beta chains below, sequenced in a study of preoperative IRX-2 immunotherapy in early breast cancer. Treatment given: preoperative locoregional IRX-2 cytokine immunotherapy. Sequenced by immunoSEQ multiplex PCR; TCRdb stores in-frame clones only, minus some. Among around 60,000 clones listed, 94% were seen once. Sample collection occurred from a patient treated with IRX-2 immunotherapy. These receptor sequences come from a human donor with breast cancer.

V gene TRBV5-4 combines with J gene TRBJ2-2, with 9 bases matching TRBD1. V shed 0 bases and J 5 bases; nucleotides not matched to a gene: 8. The germline CDR1 and CDR2 sequences are SGHNT and YYREEE (reference sequence). The CDR3 has 17 amino acids. The DNA of the CDR3 is TGTGCCAGCAGCTTGGGTGGCGGGACAGGGTCAACCGGGGAGCTGTTTTTT. Translation: CASSLGGGTGSTGELFF.

The chain is built from TRBV4-3 and TRBJ2-1, with 11 positions matching TRBD2. The trim removed 5 bases at V and 9 bases at J, leaving 12 bases unmatched. This CDR3 comprises 16 residues. Per the germline V gene, CDR1 is LGHNA and CDR2 is YSLEER. This chain's CDR3 is CASSERQSSGGLEQFF. CDR3 nucleotide sequence: TGCGCCAGCAGCGAAAGGCAGTCTAGCGGGGGGCTTGAGCAGTTCTTC.

In the case of this clone: This sample also contains other DNA sequences that code for the same CDR3. The chain has TRBV28 and TRBJ1-5; perhaps TRBD1 as D (5 bases). The CDR3 spans 13 residues. CDR1 and CDR2 (germline): MDHEN, SYDVKM. Trimming cost V 8 bases and J 0 bases, with 8 bases left between them. CDR3 protein: CASGGYSNQPQHF. Here the CDR3 DNA reads TGTGCCAGCGGGGGGTATAGCAATCAGCCCCAGCATTTT.

This chain connects TRBV9 to TRBJ1-3, with 10 bases aligning to TRBD1. CDR1 is SGDLS, CDR2 YYNGEE, per germline. V trimming: 3 bases; J trimming: 0 bases; junction bases outside the gene matches: 3. This CDR3 is built from 16 residues. The CDR3 DNA sequence: TGTGCCAGCAGCGAAAGACAGGGGGCCTCTGGAAACACCATATATTTT. Protein product: CASSERQGASGNTIYF.

The chain has TRBV6-6 and TRBJ2-7; D is possibly TRBD1 or TRBD2 (5 bases each). Germline V gene sequence: CDR1 MNHNY, CDR2 SVGAGI (reference sequence). The CDR3 contains 15 residues. V was trimmed by 6 bases and J by 3 bases, leaving 18 bases between them. CDR3 in amino acids: CASRDGTVRYYEQYF. Here the CDR3 DNA reads TGTGCCAGCAGAGACGGGACGGTTCGCTACTACGAGCAGTACTTC.

The CDR3 DNA sequence: TGTGCCAGCAGCTTTGGCAGATTCTCCTACGAGCAGTACTTC. Protein: CASSFGRFSYEQYF. The rearrangement links TRBV7-9 to TRBJ2-7; no clear D. Looked up from germline, CDR1 is SEHNR and CDR2 is FQNEAQ (reference sequence). The CDR3 runs to 14 residues. V gave up 3 bases and J gave up 0 bases, with 9 bases separating them.

V usage is TRBV28 and J usage is TRBJ2-3; D is perhaps TRBD2 (6 bases). Trimming took 6 bases from V and 1 from J, leaving 20 bases between them. CDR3 length: 17 residues. Per germline, CDR1 MDHEN and CDR2 SYDVKM. The CDR3 spells CASRPGLRPGRTDTQYF. For the CDR3, the DNA is TGTGCCAGCAGGCCGGGACTGCGGCCGGGGCGCACAGATACGCAGTATTTT. Supplemented by reference TRBV28 and TRBJ2-3, the full variable domain reads DVKVTQSSRYLVKRTGEKVFLECVQDMDHENMFWYRQDPGLGLRLIYFSYDVKMKEKGDIPEGYSVSREKKERFSLILESASTNQTSMYLCASRPGLRPGRTDTQYFGPGTRLTVL.

V and J are TRBV9 and TRBJ2-1; D possibly corresponds to TRBD2 (5 bases). The CDR3 sequence is 16 residues long. Germline V gene lookup returns CDR1 SGDLS and CDR2 YYNGEE. V was trimmed by 4 bases and J by 4 bases, leaving 18 bases between them. The CDR3 DNA sequence: TGTGCCAGCAGCCTGGGAGCAGGAGTTGGGTACAATGAGCAGTTCTTC. This encodes CASSLGAGVGYNEQFF.

This clone occurred once. CDR3 region: CASRSSPGKGQPQHF. DNA of the CDR3: TGTGCCAGTAGATCATCCCCAGGGAAAGGGCAGCCCCAGCATTTT. The J gene is TRBJ1-5, the V gene TRBV19, with D tentatively TRBD1 (5 bases). Germline V lookup: CDR1 LNHDA, CDR2 SQIVND (reference sequence). Trimming left V 6 bases short and J 7 bases short, with 19 bases between. This CDR3 contains 15 residues.

The chain has TRBV2 and TRBJ2-1, with 13 nucleotides matching TRBD2. The length of the CDR3 is 16 residues. CDR1 and CDR2 (germline): SNHLY, FYNNEI. V lost 6 bases and J lost 8; bases outside the gene matches: 10. The CDR3 sequence is CASSVTSGRLGDEQFF. The CDR3 DNA sequence: TGTGCCAGCAGCGTGACTAGCGGGAGGTTGGGTGATGAGCAGTTCTTC.

This clone was seen a few times. This chain uses TRBV11-2 with TRBJ1-6; a weak D match, TRBD1 (5 bases). This CDR3 region has 13 residues. V lost 4 bases to trimming and J lost 6 bases, with 7 bases between them. CDR1 is SGHAT and CDR2 is FQNNGV in the germline V gene. CDR3 DNA sequence: TGTGCCAGCAGCTGGGACCCTAATTCACCCCTCCACTTT. Protein sequence: CASSWDPNSPLHF. Together with reference TRBV11-2 and TRBJ1-6, the CDR3 gives the full variable domain: EAGVAQSPRYKIIEKRQSVAFWCNPISGHATLYWYQQILGQGPKLLIQFQNNGVVDDSQLPKDRFSAERLKGVDSTLKIQPAKLEDSAVYLCASSWDPNSPLHFGNGTRLTVT.

The rearrangement joins TRBV5-4 to TRBJ2-7; TRBD2 matches 7 bases. The germline CDR1 and CDR2 sequences are SGHNT and YYREEE (reference sequence). Trimming cost V 4 bases and J 2 bases; bases outside gene matches: 9. CDR3 length: 15 residues. The CDR3 spells CASSNQRDFAYEQYF. In DNA, the CDR3 is TGTGCCAGCAGCAACCAGCGGGATTTCGCCTACGAGCAGTACTTC.

The chain combines TRBV19 with TRBJ2-7; 9 bases match TRBD1. V lost 5 bases, J lost 1 base, and 9 bases stayed unmatched. The germline gives CDR1 LNHDA, CDR2 SQIVND (reference sequence). This CDR3 has 16 residues. The CDR3 spells CASSASSDRGSYEQYF. The DNA of the CDR3 is TGTGCCAGTAGTGCATCCTCCGACAGGGGGTCCTACGAGCAGTACTTC.

This clone has just a few counts. The chain employs TRBV6-1 and TRBJ2-7; tentative D call: TRBD1 (6 bases). This CDR3 comprises 14 residues. Germline V lookup: CDR1 MNHNS, CDR2 SASEGT. Trimming pared 6 bases from V and 4 bases from J, leaving 16 bases between. The CDR3 reads CASRKDGTSYEQYF. In DNA, the CDR3 is TGTGCCAGCAGAAAAGACGGGACAAGTTACGAGCAGTACTTC.

The chain is built from TRBV9 and TRBJ2-3; TRBD2 matches at 11 bases. Germline V lookup: CDR1 SGDLS, CDR2 YYNGEE. The CDR3 has 16 amino acids. V lost 3 bases and J lost 1; bases outside the gene matches: 4. CDR3: CASSATLAGGTDTQYF. Here the CDR3 DNA reads TGTGCCAGCAGCGCAACACTAGCGGGAGGCACAGATACGCAGTATTTT.